The clone carrying this TCR beta chain showed up just a few times. Data came from immunoSEQ multiplex PCR; TCRdb stores just in-frame clones and leaves some out. Seen here are approximately 29,000 clones, almost 80% observed once, and the top ten hold approximately 12%. Looked up from germline, CDR1 is LGHNA and CDR2 is YSLEER. The CDR3 covers 17 residues. Trimming shortened V by 0 bases and J by 7 bases, and 16 bases separated the two germline ends. These data belong to a study of OX40 agonist ivuxolimab in advanced cancers. Source: CD4+ or CD8+ T cells sorted from blood, taken in a trial of the OX40 agonist ivuxolimab. This rearrangement joins TRBV4-3 to TRBJ1-6, with D maybe TRBD1 (6 bases). The source of this sequence is an adult with an advanced solid tumor such as melanoma, head and neck, liver or kidney cancer. The CDR3, as DNA: TGCGCCAGCAGCCAAGATCTATGGGGGGCATCGAATTCACCCCTCCACTTT. It codes for CASSQDLWGASNSPLHF.